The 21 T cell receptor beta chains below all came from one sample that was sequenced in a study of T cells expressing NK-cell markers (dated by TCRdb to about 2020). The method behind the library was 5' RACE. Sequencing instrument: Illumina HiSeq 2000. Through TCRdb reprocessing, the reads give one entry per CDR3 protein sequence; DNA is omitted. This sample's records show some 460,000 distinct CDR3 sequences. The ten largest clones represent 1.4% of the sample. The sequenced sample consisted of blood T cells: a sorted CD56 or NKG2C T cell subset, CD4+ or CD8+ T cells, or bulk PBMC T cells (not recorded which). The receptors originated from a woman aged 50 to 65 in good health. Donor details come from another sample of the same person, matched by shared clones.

CDR3 region: CASSLRAARDQETQYF. The V call is TRBV18, the J call TRBJ2-5; TCRdb gives TRBD2 as the D gene, but with no DNA this cannot be confirmed. Germline lookup yields CDR1 KGHSH and CDR2 LQKENI. The CDR3 has 16 amino acids.

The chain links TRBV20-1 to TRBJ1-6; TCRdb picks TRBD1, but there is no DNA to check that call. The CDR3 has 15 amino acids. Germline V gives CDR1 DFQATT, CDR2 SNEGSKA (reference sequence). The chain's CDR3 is CSAPPSGQPNSPLHF.

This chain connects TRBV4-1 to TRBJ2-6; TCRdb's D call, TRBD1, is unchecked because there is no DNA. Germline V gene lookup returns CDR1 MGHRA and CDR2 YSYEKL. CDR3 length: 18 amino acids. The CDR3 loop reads CASSPYGTGGSGANVLTF.

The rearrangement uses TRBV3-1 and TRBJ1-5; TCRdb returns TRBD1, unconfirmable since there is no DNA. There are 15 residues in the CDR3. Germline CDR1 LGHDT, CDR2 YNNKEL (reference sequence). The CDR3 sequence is CASSQGQGLGMPQHF.

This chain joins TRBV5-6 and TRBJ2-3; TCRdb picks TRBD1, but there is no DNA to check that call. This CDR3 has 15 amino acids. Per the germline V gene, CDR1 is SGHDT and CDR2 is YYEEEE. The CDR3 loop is CASSFGQGSTDTQYF.

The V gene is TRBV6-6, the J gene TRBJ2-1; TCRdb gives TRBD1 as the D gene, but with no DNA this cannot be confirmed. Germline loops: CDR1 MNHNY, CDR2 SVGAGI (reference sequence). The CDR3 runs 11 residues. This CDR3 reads CASSPEGVLFF.

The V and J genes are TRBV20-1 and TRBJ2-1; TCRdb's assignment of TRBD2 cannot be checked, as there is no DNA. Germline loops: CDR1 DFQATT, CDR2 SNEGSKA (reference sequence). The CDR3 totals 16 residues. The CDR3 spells CSARDLTGGTLQEQFF.

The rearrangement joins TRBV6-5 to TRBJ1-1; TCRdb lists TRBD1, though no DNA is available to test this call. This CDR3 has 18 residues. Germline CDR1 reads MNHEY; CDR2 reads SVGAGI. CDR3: CASRQRQGSWNIGTEAFF.

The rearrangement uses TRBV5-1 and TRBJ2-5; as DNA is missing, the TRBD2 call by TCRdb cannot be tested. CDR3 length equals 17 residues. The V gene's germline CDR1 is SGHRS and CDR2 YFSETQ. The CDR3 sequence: CASTPTGTSWVEETQYF.

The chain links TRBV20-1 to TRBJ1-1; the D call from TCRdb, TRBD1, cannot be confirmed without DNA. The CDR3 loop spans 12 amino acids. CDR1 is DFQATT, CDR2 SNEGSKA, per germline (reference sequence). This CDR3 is CSARTGETEAFF.

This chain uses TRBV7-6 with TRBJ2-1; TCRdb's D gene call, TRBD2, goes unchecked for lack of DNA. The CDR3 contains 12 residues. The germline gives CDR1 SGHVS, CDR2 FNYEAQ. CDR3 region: CASSRLPDEQFF.

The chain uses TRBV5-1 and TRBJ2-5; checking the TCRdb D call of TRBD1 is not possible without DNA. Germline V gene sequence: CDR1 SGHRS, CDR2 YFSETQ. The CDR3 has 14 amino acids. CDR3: CASSDPLAQETQYF. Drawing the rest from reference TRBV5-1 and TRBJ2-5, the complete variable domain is KAGVTQTPRYLIKTRGQQVTLSCSPISGHRSVSWYQQTPGQGLQFLFEYFSETQRNKGNFPGRFSGRQFSNSRSEMNVSTLELGDSALYLCASSDPLAQETQYFGPGTRLLVL.

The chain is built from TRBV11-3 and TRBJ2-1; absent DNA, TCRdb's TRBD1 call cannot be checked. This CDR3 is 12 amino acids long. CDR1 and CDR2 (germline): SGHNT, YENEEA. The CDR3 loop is CASSYRPPEQFF.

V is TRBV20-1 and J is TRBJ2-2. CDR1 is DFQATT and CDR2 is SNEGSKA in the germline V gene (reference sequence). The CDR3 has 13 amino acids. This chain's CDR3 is CSARAGRNGELFF.

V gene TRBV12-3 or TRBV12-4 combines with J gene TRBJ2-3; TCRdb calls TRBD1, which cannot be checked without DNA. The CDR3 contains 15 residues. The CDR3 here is CASREWDRDTDTQYF.

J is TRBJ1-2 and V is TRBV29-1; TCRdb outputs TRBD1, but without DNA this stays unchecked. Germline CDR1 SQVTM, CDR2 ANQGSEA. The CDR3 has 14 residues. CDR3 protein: CSVGAGTDNYGYTF.

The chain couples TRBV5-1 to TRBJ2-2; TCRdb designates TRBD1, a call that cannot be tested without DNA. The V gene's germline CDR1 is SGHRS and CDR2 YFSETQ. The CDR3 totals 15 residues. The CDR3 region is CASSFRGPNTGELFF.

CDR3 sequence reads: CASAESWEEQYF. The chain has TRBV7-9 and TRBJ2-7. This CDR3 has 12 amino acids. Germline CDR1 reads SEHNR; CDR2 reads FQNEAQ (reference sequence).

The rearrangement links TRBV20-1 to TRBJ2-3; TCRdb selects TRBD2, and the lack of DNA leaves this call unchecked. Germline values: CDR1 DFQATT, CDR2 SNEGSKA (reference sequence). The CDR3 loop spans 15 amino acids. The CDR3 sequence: CSANEQRALTDTQYF.

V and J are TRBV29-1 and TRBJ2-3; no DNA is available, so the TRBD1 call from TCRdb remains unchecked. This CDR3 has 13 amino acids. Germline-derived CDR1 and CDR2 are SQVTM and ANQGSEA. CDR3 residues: CSVGGQGTDTQYF.

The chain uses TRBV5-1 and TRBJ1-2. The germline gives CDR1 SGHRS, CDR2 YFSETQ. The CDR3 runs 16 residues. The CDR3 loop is CASSLMAGFGDYGYTF.